At least ten counts were recorded for the clone carrying this T cell receptor (beta chain). It was RNA transcripts that yielded the amplified TCR beta CDR3 regions. First-round RT-PCR targeting the TCR CDR3 was performed with the HTBI primer set. TCRdb reanalysed the multiplex PCR reads using MiXCR and keeps one entry per CDR3 protein. The sample contains hundreds of thousands of distinct CDR3 sequences, about 35% of which appear only once. The data were obtained in a study of T cells in Graves' hyperthyroidism and ophthalmopathy. Thyroid ultrasound and orbital computed tomography, with clinical symptoms and serum thyroxine and TRAb, informed diagnoses. The V and J ends lost 4 bases and 1 base respectively, with 8 bases between them. This CDR3 is 15 amino acids long. Per germline, CDR1 SGHTA and CDR2 FQGNSA.

Sequencing was performed on blood. The TCR originated in a woman in her 40s with Graves' hyperthyroidism. The gene calls are TRBV7-2 and TRBJ1-6; D not resolved. CDR3 residues: CASSSSQSYNSPLHF. CDR3 in DNA: TGTGCCAGCAGCTCCTCGCAGTCCTATAATTCACCCCTCCACTTT.